This TCR beta chain was identified in a study of OX40 agonist ivuxolimab in advanced cancers. At the level of the study: Given to patients was ivuxolimab, an agonistic anti-OX40 (CD134) antibody. Points from the study as a whole: Average numbers of expanded clones were greater in CD8+ T cells than in CD4+. Still undetermined is the antigen specificity of the expanded peripheral T cells.

Sequencing was performed with immunoSEQ multiplex PCR; in TCRdb, only in-frame clones are kept and a portion is missing. The sample carries around 73,000 clones, 80% to 90% recorded once. The CDR3 length is 14 residues. In germline, CDR1 is SGHVS, CDR2 FQNEAQ. Trimming shortened V by 4 bases and J by 1 base, and 10 bases separated the two germline ends. Excluded were patients having autoimmune disease history or systemic immunosuppression. Concerning this clone: Its specificity is not known.

The chain couples TRBV7-8 to TRBJ1-1; D not resolved. The sequence came from an adult with an advanced solid tumor such as melanoma, head and neck, liver or kidney cancer. Sequencing was performed on CD4+ or CD8+ T cells sorted from blood, taken in a trial of the OX40 agonist ivuxolimab. The CDR3 nucleotides read TGTGCCAGCAGCTATCTGGGCAGGAACACTGAAGCTTTCTTT. Translated, it gives CASSYLGRNTEAFF.